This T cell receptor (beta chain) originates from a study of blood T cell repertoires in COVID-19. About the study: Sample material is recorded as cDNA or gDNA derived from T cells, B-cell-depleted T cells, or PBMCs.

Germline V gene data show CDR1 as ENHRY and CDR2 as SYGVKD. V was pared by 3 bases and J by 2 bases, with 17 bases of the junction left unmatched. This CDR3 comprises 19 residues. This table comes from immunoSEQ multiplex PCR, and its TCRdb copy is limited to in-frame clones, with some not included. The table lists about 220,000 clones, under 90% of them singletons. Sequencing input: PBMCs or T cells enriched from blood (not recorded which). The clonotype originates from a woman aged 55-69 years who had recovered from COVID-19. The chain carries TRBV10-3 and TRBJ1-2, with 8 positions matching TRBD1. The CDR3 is CAISDRPGTGPTRNYGYTF. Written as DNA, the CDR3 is TGTGCCATCAGTGATAGACCGGGGACAGGCCCCACGAGGAACTATGGCTACACCTTC.